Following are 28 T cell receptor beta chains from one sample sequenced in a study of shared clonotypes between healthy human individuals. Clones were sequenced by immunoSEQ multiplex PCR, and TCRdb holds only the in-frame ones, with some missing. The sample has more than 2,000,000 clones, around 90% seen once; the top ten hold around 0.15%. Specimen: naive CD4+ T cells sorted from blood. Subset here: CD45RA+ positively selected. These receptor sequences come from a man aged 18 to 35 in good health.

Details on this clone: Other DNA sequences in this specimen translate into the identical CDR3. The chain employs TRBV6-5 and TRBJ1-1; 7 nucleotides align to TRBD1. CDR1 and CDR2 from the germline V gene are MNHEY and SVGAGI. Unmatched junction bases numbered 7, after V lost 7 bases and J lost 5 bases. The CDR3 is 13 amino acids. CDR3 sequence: CASTRQGGTEAFF. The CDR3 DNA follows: TGTGCCAGCACCCGACAGGGAGGGACTGAAGCTTTCTTT.

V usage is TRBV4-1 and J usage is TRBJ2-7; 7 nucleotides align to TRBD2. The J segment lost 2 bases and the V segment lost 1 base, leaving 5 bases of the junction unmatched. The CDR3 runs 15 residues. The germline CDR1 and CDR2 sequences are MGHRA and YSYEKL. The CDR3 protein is CASSQAERGTYEQYF. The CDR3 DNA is TGCGCCAGCAGCCAAGCCGAGCGGGGTACCTACGAGCAGTACTTC.

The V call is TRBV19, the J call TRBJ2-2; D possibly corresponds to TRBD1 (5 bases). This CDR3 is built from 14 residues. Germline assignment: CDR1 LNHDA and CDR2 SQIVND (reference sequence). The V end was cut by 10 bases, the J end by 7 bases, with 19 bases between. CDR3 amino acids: CATNRGRVSGELFF. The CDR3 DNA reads TGTGCCACAAATAGGGGTAGGGTGAGCGGGGAGCTGTTTTTT. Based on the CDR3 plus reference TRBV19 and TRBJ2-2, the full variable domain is DGGITQSPKYLFRKEGQNVTLSCEQNLNHDAMYWYRQDPGQGLRLIYYSQIVNDFQKGDIAEGYSVSREKKESFPLTVTSAQKNPTAFYLCATNRGRVSGELFFGEGSRLTVL.

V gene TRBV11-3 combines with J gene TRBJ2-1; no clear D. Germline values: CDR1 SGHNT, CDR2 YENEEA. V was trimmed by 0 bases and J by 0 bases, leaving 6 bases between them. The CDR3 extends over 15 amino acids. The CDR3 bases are TGTGCCAGCAGCTTAGAGGGCTACTCCTACAATGAGCAGTTCTTC. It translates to CASSLEGYSYNEQFF.

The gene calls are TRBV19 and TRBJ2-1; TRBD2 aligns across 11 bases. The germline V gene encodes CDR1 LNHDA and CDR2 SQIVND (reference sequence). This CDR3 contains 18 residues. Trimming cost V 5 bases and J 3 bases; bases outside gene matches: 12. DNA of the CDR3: TGTGCCAGTAGTTTTCTAGCGGGAGGAGAAAGAGGCTACAATGAGCAGTTCTTC. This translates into CASSFLAGGERGYNEQFF.

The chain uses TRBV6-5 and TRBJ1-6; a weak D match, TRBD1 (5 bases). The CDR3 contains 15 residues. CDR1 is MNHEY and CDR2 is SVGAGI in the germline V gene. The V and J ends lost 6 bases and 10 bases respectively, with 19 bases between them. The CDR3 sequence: CASRSRGSGWSPLHF. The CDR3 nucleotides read TGTGCCAGCAGGTCAAGGGGATCCGGTTGGTCACCCCTCCACTTT.

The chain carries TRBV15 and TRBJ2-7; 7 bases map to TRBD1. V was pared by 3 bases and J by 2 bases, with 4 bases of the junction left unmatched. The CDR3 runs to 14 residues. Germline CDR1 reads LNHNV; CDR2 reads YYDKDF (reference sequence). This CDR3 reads CATSSRDSTYEQYF. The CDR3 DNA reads TGTGCCACCAGCAGTCGGGACAGCACCTACGAGCAGTACTTC.

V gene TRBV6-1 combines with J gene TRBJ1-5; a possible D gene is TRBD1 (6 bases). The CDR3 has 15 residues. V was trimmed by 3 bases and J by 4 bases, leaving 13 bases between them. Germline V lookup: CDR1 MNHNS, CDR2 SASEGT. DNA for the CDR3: TGTGCCAGCAGTGACTCAACAGGGCGGAATCAGCCCCAGCATTTT. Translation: CASSDSTGRNQPQHF.

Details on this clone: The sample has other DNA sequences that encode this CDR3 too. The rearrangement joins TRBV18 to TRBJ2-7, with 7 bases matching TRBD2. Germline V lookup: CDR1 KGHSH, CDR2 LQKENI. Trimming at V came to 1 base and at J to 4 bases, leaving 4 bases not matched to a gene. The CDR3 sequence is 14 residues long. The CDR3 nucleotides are TGTGCCAGCTCACCACAGGGGACTACTTACGAGCAGTACTTC. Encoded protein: CASSPQGTTYEQYF.

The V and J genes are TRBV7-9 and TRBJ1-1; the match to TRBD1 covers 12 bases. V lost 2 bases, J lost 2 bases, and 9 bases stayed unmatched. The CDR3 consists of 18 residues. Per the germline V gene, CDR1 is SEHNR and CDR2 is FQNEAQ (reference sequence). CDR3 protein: CASSLPGGTGGFNTEAFF. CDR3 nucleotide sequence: TGTGCCAGCAGCTTACCAGGCGGGACAGGGGGCTTTAACACTGAAGCTTTCTTT.

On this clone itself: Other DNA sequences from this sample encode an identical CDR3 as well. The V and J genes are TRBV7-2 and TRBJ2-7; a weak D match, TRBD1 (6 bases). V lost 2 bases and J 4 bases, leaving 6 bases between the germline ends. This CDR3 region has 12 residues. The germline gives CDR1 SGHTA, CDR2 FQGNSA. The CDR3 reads CASSLQGYEQYF. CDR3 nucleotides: TGTGCCAGCAGCTTACAGGGGTACGAGCAGTACTTC. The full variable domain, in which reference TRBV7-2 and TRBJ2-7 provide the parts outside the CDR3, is GAGVSQSPSNKVTEKGKDVELRCDPISGHTALYWYRQSLGQGLEFLIYFQGNSAPDKSGLPSDRFSAERTGGSVSTLTIQRTQQEDSAVYLCASSLQGYEQYFGPGTRLTVT.

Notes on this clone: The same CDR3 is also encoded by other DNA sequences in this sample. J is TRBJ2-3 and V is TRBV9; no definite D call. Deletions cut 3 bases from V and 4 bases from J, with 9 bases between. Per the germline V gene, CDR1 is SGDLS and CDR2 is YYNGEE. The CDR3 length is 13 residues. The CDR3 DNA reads TGTGCCAGCAGCGCCCGACTGGCAGATACGCAGTATTTT. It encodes CASSARLADTQYF.

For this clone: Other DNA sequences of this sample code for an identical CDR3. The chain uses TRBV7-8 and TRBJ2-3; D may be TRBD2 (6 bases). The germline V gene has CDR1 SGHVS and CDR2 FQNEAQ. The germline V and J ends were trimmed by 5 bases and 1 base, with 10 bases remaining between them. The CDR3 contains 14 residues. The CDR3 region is CASSLPGGTDTQYF. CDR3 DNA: TGTGCCAGCAGCCTCCCGGGGGGCACAGATACGCAGTATTTT.

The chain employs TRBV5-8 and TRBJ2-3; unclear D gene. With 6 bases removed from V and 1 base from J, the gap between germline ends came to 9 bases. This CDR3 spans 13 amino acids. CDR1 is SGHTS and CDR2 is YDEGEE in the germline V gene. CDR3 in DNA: TGTGCCAGCATCGACAAGCGCACAGATACGCAGTATTTT. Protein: CASIDKRTDTQYF.

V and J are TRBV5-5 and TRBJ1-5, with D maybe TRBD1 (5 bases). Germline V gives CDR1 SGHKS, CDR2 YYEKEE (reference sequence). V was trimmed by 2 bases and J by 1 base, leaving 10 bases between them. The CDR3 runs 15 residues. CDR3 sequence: CASSFGWDSNQPQHF. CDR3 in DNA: TGTGCCAGCAGCTTCGGATGGGACAGCAATCAGCCCCAGCATTTT. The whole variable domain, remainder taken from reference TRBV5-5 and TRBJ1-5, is DAGVTQSPTHLIKTRGQQVTLRCSPISGHKSVSWYQQVLGQGPQFIFQYYEKEERGRGNFPDRFSARQFPNYSSELNVNALLLGDSALYLCASSFGWDSNQPQHFGDGTRLSIL.

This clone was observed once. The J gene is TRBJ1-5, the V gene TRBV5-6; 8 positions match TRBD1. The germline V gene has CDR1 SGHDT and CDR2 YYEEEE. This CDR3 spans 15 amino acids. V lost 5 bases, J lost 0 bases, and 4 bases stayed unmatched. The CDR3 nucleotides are TGTGCCAGCAGTCGTCAGGGGGCTAGCAATCAGCCCCAGCATTTT. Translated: CASSRQGASNQPQHF.

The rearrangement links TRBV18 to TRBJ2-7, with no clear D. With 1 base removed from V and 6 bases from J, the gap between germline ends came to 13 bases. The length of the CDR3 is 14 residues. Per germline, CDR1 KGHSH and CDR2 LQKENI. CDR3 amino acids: CASSPQAEAAEQYF. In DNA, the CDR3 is TGTGCCAGCTCACCACAGGCCGAGGCCGCCGAGCAGTACTTC.

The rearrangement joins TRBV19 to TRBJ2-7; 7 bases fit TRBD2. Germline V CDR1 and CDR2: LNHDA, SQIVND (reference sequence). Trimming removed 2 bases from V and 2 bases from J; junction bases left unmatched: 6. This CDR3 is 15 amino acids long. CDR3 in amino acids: CASSIQRGNAYEQYF. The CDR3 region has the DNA TGTGCCAGTAGTATACAGCGGGGTAACGCCTACGAGCAGTACTTC.

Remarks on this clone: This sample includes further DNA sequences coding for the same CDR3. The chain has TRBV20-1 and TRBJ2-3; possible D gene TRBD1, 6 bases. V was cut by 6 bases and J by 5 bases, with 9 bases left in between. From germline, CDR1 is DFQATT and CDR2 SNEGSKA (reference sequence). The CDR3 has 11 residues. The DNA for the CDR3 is TGCAGTGCCAGGGGTCTAGATACGCAGTATTTT. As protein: CSARGLDTQYF.

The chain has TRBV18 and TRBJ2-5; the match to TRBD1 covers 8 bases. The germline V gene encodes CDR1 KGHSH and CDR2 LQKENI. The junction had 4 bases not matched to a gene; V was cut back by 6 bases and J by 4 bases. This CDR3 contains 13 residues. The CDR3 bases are TGTGCCAGCTCGCGACAGGGGCGAGAGACCCAGTACTTC. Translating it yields CASSRQGRETQYF.

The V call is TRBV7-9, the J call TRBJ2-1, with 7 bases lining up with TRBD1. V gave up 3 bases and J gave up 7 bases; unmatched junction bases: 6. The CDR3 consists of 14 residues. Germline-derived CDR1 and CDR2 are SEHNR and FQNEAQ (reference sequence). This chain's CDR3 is CASSFTTGQNEQFF. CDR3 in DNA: TGTGCCAGCAGCTTTACGACAGGGCAAAATGAGCAGTTCTTC.

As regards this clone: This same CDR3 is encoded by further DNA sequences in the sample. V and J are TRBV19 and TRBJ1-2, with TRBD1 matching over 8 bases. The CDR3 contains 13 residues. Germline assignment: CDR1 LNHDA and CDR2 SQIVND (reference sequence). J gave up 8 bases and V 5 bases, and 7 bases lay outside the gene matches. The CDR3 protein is CASSPDRGNGYTF. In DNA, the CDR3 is TGTGCCAGTAGTCCAGACAGGGGCAACGGCTACACCTTC.

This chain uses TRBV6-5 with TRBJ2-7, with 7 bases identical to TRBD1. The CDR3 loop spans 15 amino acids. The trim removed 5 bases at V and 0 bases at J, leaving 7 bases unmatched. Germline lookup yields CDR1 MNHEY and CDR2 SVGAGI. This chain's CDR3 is CASSTTGPYSYEQYF. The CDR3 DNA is TGTGCCAGCAGTACGACAGGGCCCTACTCCTACGAGCAGTACTTC.

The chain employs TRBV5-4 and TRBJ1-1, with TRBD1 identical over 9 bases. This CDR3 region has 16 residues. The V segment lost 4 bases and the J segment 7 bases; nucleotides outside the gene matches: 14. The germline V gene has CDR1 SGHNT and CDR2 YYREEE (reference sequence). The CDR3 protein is CASSRTLIQGAHEAFF. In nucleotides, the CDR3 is TGTGCCAGCAGCCGGACGTTAATACAGGGGGCCCATGAAGCTTTCTTT.

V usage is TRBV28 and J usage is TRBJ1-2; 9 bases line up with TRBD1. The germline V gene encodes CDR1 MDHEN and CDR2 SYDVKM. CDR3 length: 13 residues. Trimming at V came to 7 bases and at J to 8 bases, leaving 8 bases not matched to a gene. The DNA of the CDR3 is TGTGCCAGCACCCAACAGGGGGCCCAAGGCTACACCTTC. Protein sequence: CASTQQGAQGYTF.

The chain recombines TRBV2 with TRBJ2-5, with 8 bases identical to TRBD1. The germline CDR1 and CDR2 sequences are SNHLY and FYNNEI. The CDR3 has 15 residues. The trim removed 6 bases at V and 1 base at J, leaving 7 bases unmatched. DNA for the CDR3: TGTGCCAGCAGATCGGACAGGGCTGGCCAAGAGACCCAGTACTTC. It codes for CASRSDRAGQETQYF.

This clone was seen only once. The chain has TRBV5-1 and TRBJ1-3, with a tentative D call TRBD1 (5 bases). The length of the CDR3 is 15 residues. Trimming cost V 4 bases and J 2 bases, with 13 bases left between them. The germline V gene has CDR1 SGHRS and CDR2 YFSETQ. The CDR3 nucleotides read TGCGCCAGCAGCGGGGGGAGTTGGACTGGAAACACCATATATTTT. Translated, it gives CASSGGSWTGNTIYF.

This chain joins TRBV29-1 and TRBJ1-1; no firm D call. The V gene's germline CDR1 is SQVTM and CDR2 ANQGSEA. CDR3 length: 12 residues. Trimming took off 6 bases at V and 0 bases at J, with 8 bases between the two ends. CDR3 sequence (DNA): TGCAGCGTCCACGATCTGAACACTGAAGCTTTCTTT. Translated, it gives CSVHDLNTEAFF.